This TCR beta chain was observed in a study of blood T cell repertoires in COVID-19. Across the study: Sites across the United States, Italy and Spain contributed samples from acute and convalescent COVID-19. The cDNA or gDNA used as material had been derived from T cells, B-cell-depleted T cells, or PBMCs.

V was shortened by 2 bases and J by 4 bases, with 11 bases between the two germline ends. Germline V lookup: CDR1 SNHLY, CDR2 FYNNEI. This CDR3 spans 14 amino acids. As handled by the study authors: Reference gene primers were amplified, and this amplification served to estimate nucleated cell counts. The table came from immunoSEQ multiplex PCR; TCRdb's copy has only in-frame clones and leaves some out. The D gene and trimming were derived from the DNA, and the V and J assignments and clone size from that table. The sample contains about 65,000 clones, over 85% of which appear only once. The V gene is TRBV2, the J gene TRBJ1-1, with D unclear. This TCR was sampled from a man between 65 and 85 years old with active COVID-19. The sample taken for sequencing was peripheral blood. CDR3 bases: TGTGCCAGCAGTGAACTCCAGCCGGGCACTGAAGCTTTCTTT. Amino acids: CASSELQPGTEAFF.